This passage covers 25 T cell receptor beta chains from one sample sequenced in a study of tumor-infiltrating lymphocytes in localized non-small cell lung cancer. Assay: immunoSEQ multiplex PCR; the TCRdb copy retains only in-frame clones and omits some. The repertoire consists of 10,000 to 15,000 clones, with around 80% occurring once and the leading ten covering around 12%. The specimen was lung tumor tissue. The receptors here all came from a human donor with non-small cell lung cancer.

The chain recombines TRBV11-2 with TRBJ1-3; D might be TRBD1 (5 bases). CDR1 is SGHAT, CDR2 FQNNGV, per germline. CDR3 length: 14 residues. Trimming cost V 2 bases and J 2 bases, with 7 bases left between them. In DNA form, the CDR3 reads TGTGCCAGCAGCTTACGGGGACCTGGAAACACCATATATTTT. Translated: CASSLRGPGNTIYF.

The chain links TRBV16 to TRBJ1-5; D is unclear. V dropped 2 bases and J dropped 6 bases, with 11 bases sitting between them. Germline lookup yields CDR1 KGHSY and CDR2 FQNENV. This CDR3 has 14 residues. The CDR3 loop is CASSQTGRGQPQHF. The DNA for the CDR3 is TGTGCCAGCAGCCAAACGGGTAGAGGTCAGCCCCAGCATTTT.

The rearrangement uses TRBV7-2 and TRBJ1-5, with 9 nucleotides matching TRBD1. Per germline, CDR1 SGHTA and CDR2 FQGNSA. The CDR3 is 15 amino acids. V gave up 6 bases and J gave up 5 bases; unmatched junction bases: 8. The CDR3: CASSPGTGSYQPQHF. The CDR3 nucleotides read TGTGCCAGCAGTCCCGGGACAGGGTCGTATCAGCCCCAGCATTTT.

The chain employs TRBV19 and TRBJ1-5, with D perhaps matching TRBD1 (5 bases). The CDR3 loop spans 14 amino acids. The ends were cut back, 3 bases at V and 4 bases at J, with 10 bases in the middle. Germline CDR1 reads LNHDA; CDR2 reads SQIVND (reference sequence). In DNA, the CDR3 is TGTGCCAGTAGTATGACAGCGTCGAATCAGCCCCAGCATTTT. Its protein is CASSMTASNQPQHF.

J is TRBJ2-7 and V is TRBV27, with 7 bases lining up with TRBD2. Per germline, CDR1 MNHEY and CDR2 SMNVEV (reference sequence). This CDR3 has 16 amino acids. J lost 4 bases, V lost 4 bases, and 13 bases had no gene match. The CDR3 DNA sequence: TGTGCCAGCAGTTCCATAGCGGGCCCCCTTACTTACGAGCAGTACTTC. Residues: CASSSIAGPLTYEQYF.

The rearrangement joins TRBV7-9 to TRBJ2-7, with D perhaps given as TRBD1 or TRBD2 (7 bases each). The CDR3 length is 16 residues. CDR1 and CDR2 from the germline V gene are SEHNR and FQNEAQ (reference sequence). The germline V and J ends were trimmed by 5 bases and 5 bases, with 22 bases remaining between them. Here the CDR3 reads CASSQGGAGRRDEQYF. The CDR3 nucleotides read TGTGCCAGCAGCCAGGGGGGGGCCGGGAGAAGGGACGAGCAGTACTTC.

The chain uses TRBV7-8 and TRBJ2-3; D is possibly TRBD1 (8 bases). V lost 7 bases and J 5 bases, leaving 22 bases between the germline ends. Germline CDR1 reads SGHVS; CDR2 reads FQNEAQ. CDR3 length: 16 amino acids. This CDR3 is CASTPGPQGGKDTQYF. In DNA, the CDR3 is TGTGCCAGCACCCCCGGCCCACAGGGGGGGAAAGATACGCAGTATTTT.

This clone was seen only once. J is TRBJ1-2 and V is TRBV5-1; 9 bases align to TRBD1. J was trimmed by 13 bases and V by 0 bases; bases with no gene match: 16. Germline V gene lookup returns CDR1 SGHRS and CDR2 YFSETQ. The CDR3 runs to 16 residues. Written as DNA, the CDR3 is TGCGCCAGCAGCTTGGAACCAAACGGACAGGGGCCCCCCGCCACCTTC. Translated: CASSLEPNGQGPPATF.

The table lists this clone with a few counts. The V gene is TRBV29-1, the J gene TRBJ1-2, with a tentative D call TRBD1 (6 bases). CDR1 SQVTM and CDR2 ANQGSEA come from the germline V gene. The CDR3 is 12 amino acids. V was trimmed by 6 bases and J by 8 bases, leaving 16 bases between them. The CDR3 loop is CSVRTSGEGYTF. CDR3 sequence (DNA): TGCAGCGTCCGAACCTCAGGGGAAGGCTACACCTTC. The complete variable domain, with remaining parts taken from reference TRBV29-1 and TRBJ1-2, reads SAVISQKPSRDICQRGTSLTIQCQVDSQVTMMFWYRQQPGQSLTLIATANQGSEATYESGFVIDKFPISRPNLTFSTLTVSNMSPEDSSIYLCSVRTSGEGYTFGSGTRLTVV.

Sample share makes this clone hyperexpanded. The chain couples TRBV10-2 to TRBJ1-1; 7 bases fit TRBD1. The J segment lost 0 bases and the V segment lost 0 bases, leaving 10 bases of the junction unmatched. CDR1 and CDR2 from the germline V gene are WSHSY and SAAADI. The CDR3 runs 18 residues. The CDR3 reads CASSESRTGANMNTEAFF. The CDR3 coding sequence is TGCGCCAGCAGTGAGTCAAGGACAGGAGCTAACATGAACACTGAAGCTTTCTTT.

The CDR3 coding sequence is TGTGCCAGCAGCGCAACGGGCAGGGGCCTGGAGACCCAGTACTTC. Translating gives CASSATGRGLETQYF. The gene calls are TRBV9 and TRBJ2-5; D is possibly TRBD1 (6 bases). The CDR3 has 15 amino acids. V was clipped by 3 bases and J by 5 bases, with 17 bases between them. Germline values: CDR1 SGDLS, CDR2 YYNGEE.

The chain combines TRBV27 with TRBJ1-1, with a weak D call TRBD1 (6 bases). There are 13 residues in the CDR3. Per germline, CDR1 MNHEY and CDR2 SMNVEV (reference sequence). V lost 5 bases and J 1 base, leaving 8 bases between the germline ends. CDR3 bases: TGTGCCAGCAGTCTACAGGGGAACACTGAAGCTTTCTTT. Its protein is CASSLQGNTEAFF.

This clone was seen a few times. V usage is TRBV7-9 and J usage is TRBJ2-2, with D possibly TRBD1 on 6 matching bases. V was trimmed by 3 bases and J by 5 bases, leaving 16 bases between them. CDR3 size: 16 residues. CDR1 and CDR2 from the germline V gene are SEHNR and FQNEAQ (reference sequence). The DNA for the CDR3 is TGTGCCAGCAGCTTTCATCGTCAGGGGTGGACCGGGGAGCTGTTTTTT. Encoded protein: CASSFHRQGWTGELFF.

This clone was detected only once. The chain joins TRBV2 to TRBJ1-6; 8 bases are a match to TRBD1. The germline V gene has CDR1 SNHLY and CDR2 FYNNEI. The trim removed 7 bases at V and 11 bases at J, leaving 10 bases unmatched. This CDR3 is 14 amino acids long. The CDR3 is CASTKDRAGAPLHF. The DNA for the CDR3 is TGTGCCAGCACCAAGGACAGGGCAGGGGCACCCCTCCACTTT.

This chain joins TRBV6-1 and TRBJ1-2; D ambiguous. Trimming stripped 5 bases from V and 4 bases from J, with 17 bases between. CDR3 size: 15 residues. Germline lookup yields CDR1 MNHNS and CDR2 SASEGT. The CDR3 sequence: CASSPGRTVLYGYTF. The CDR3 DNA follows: TGTGCCAGCAGTCCTGGGCGAACGGTTCTCTATGGCTACACCTTC.

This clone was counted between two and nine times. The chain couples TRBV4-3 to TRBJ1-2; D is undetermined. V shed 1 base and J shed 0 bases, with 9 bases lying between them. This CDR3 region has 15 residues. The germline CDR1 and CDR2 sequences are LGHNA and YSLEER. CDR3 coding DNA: TGCGCCAGCAGCCAAGGCCGCAGGTCTAACTATGGCTACACCTTC. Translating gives CASSQGRRSNYGYTF.

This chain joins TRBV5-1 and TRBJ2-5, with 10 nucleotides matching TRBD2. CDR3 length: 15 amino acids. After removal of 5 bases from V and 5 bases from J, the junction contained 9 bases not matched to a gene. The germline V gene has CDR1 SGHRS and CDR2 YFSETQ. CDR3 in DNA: TGCGCCAGCAGTTCACGACTAGCGGGCGATGAGACCCAGTACTTC. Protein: CASSSRLAGDETQYF.

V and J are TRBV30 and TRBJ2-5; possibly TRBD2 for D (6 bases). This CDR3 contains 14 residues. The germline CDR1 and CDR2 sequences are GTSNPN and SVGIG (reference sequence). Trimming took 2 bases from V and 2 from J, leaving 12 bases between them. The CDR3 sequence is CAWSRLALQETQYF. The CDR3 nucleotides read TGTGCCTGGAGTCGGCTAGCGCTACAAGAGACCCAGTACTTC.

The CDR3 DNA follows: TGCGCCAGCAGCAGTCAGACAACGAGCTCTGGAAACACCATATATTTT. It translates to CASSSQTTSSGNTIYF. V and J are TRBV5-1 and TRBJ1-3; no reliable D call. The V end lost 4 bases, the J end lost 0 bases, and 14 bases lay between the germline ends. The CDR3 is 16 residues long. CDR1 is SGHRS, CDR2 YFSETQ, per germline.

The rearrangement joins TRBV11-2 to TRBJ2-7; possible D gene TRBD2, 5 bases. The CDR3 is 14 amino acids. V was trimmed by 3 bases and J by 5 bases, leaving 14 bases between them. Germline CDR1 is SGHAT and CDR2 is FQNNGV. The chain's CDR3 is CASSLNPGKHEQYF. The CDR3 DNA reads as TGTGCCAGCAGCTTGAACCCCGGGAAACACGAGCAGTACTTC.

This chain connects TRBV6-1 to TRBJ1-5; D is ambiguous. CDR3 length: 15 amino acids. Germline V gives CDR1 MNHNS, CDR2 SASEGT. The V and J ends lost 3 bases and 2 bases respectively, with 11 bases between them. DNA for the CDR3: TGTGCCAGCAGTGATTCACTTTCTGGCAATCAGCCCCAGCATTTT. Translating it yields CASSDSLSGNQPQHF.

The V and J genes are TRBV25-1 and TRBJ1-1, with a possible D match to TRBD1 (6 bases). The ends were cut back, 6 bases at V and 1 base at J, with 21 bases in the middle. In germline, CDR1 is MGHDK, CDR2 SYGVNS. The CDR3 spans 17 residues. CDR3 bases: TGTGCCAGCAGGAGGGGGGGGGTCACAGGGAGGAACACTGAAGCTTTCTTT. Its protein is CASRRGGVTGRNTEAFF.

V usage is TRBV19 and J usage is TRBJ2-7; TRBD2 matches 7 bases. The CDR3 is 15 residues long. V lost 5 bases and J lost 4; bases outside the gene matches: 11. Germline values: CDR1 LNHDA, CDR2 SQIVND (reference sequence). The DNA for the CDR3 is TGTGCCAGTAGTCCCCCGGGGGGTAGGGGTTACGAGCAGTACTTC. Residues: CASSPPGGRGYEQYF.

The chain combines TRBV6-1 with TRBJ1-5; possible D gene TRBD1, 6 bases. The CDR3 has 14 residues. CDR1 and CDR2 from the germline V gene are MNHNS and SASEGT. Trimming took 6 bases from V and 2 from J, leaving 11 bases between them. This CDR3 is CASRSSGGNQPQHF. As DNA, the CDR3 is TGTGCCAGCAGATCCTCAGGGGGCAATCAGCCCCAGCATTTT.

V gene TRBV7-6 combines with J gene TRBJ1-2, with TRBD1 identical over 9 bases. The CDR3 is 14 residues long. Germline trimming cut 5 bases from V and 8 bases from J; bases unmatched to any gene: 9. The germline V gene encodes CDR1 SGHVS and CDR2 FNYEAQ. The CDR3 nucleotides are TGTGCCAGCAGCCGTCCGGGACAGGGAAAGGGCTACACCTTC. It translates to CASSRPGQGKGYTF.